This TCR beta chain was documented in a study of blood T cells in healthy people across ages. Broader study findings: Estimated diversity, derived from one million T cells, was regarded as an underestimate.

Next came a second PCR, run for about 6 to 12 cycles, which used a sample-barcoded 5' primer along with a J-beta primer mix. TCRdb redid the calling of the 5' RACE reads with MiXCR, one entry per CDR3 protein. The table includes around 1,000,000 distinct CDR3 sequences, about 23% detected once. The V end lost 6 bases, the J end lost 2 bases, and 11 bases lay between the germline ends. The CDR3 runs to 13 residues. In its sample, this clonotype was seen a few times. Its antigen is not identified. This same sample was also part of a study on T cells of mothers and their children. This second study notes: The study found slightly higher but non-significant overlap in related versus unrelated mother-child pairs.

The chain combines TRBV12-3 or TRBV12-4 with TRBJ2-7; TRBD1 might be the D (5 bases). The source material was blood. This sequence was found in a girl aged 2 to 10 in good health. The CDR3 reads CASSGGAAYEQYF. CDR3 DNA: TGTGCCAGCAGCGGTGGGGCCGCCTACGAGCAGTACTTC.